This T cell receptor beta chain appears in the sequencing data of a study of T cell repertoires in cytomegalovirus infection. Study-level points and caveats: Within the response measured ex vivo, HLA-C-restricted CMV-specific TCR beta clonotypes were dominant.

This clonotype showed up just a few times. The target antigen is unknown. Trimming removed 0 bases at V and 5 bases at J, with 6 bases between. Germline V lookup: CDR1 SGHKS, CDR2 YYEKEE (reference sequence). CDR3 length: 13 amino acids. TCRdb fed the reads into MiXCR, producing one record per CDR3 protein. The sample yields 170,000 or so distinct CDR3 sequences, 15% to 20% seen once. The rearrangement links TRBV5-5 to TRBJ1-5; D uncertain. The source of this sequence is a human donor in good health (CMV status not recorded). Some clones in this sample may be carry-over from other donors' samples. The sequenced sample was CD8+ T cells from PBMCs. CDR3 nucleotides: TGTGCCAGCAGCTTGGGAGAATATCAGCCCCAGCATTTT. Its translation is CASSLGEYQPQHF.